This entry lists 27 T cell receptor beta chains sequenced from one sample in a study of cytomegalovirus exposure and HLA in healthy donors. 13 Jbeta primers and 60 Vbeta primers were used for the PCR. Using immunoSEQ multiplex PCR, the repertoire was profiled, and TCRdb retains in-frame clones only, with some absent. The data contain more than 95,000 clones, roughly 77% of them singletons. Sequencing was done on a sample of PBMCs. The receptors come from a woman under 30 in good health and CMV-seropositive.

CDR3 nucleotides: TGTGCCAGCAGCCAAGTAGGGACAGGGGCTTTAAACATTCAGTACTTC. Translating it yields CASSQVGTGALNIQYF. The J gene is TRBJ2-4, the V gene TRBV4-2; 10 bases align to TRBD1. The germline V gene encodes CDR1 LGHNA and CDR2 YNFKEQ. The CDR3 is 16 amino acids. V lost 1 base and J lost 6; bases outside the gene matches: 6.

V and J are TRBV19 and TRBJ2-5; D is perhaps TRBD2 (6 bases). V was shortened by 5 bases and J by 3 bases, with 10 bases between the two germline ends. The CDR3 is made up of 13 amino acids. Germline V CDR1 and CDR2: LNHDA, SQIVND (reference sequence). CDR3 coding DNA: TGTGCCAGTAGTGGTTCGGGAGAAGAGACCCAGTACTTC. Translated: CASSGSGEETQYF.

This clone was recorded once. One end of the junction varies from germline; a read error may be responsible. The chain carries TRBV7-7 and TRBJ2-1, with D possibly TRBD2 on 6 matching bases. The CDR3 loop spans 15 amino acids. Germline V gene sequence: CDR1 SSHAT, CDR2 FNYEAQ (reference sequence). The CDR3 DNA is TGTGCTAGCAGCTTAGGGTCTCCGGGAGCAAATGAGCAGTTCTTC. Amino acids: CASSLGSPGANEQFF. The whole variable domain, remainder taken from reference TRBV7-7 and TRBJ2-1, is GAGVSQSPRYKVTKRGQDVTLRCDPISSHATLYWYQQALGQGPEFLTYFNYEAQPDKSGLPSDRFSAERPEGSISTLTIQRTEQRDSAMYRCASSLGSPGANEQFFGPGTRLTVL.

The chain uses TRBV6-6 and TRBJ1-1; D gene ambiguous. V gave up 2 bases and J gave up 1 base, with 5 bases separating them. The CDR3 spans 13 residues. CDR1 and CDR2 (germline): MNHNY, SVGAGI (reference sequence). This chain's CDR3 is CASSYRQNTEAFF. The CDR3 bases are TGTGCCAGCAGTTACCGACAGAACACTGAAGCTTTCTTT.

This clone occurred a few times. The rearrangement joins TRBV18 to TRBJ2-2; TRBD2 matches 7 bases. Per the germline V gene, CDR1 is KGHSH and CDR2 is LQKENI. This CDR3 region has 16 residues. V shed 2 bases and J 6 bases; nucleotides not matched to a gene: 9. Here the CDR3 DNA reads TGTGCCAGCTCACCATTAGCCAGCGGGGAATCCGGGGAGCTGTTTTTT. It yields the protein CASSPLASGESGELFF.

V is TRBV10-3 and J is TRBJ1-1; D is undetermined. Trimming cost V 2 bases and J 2 bases, with 9 bases left between them. This CDR3 contains 14 residues. Germline V CDR1 and CDR2: ENHRY, SYGVKD. The CDR3 sequence is CAISERDTNTEAFF. The CDR3 nucleotides read TGTGCCATCAGTGAGCGCGACACAAACACTGAAGCTTTCTTT.

The chain's CDR3 is CATSITGTYEQYF. CDR3 bases: TGTGCCACCAGCATTACAGGGACCTACGAGCAGTACTTC. This chain joins TRBV15 and TRBJ2-7, with D perhaps TRBD1 (6 bases). CDR3 length: 13 residues. Looked up from germline, CDR1 is LNHNV and CDR2 is YYDKDF (reference sequence). V was pared by 4 bases and J by 2 bases, with 9 bases between.

Worth noting for this clone: Other DNA sequences in the sample encode the same CDR3. The rearrangement joins TRBV5-1 to TRBJ1-2; 9 bases line up with TRBD1. The CDR3 covers 14 residues. V dropped 3 bases and J dropped 0; count of bases not matched to a gene: 0. Germline V CDR1 and CDR2: SGHRS, YFSETQ. In nucleotides, the CDR3 is TGCGCCAGCAGCTGGGACAGGGCTAACTATGGCTACACCTTC. Encoded protein: CASSWDRANYGYTF.

This clone turned up a few times. The chain combines TRBV6-5 with TRBJ1-5; 7 bases line up with TRBD1. Germline CDR1 is MNHEY and CDR2 is SVGAGI. Trimming took 6 bases from V and 6 from J; bases not matched to a gene: 8. The CDR3 totals 14 residues. The CDR3 DNA follows: TGTGCCAGCAGATCTAGGGGGCTAAGTCAGCCCCAGCATTTT. Protein sequence: CASRSRGLSQPQHF.

J is TRBJ2-3 and V is TRBV6-5; D gene uncertain. CDR3 length equals 16 residues. The V end was cut by 2 bases, the J end by 8 bases, with 20 bases between. Looked up from germline, CDR1 is MNHEY and CDR2 is SVGAGI. The CDR3: CASSYASTVAVSTQYF. CDR3 coding DNA: TGTGCCAGCAGTTACGCCTCAACAGTTGCCGTCTCTACGCAGTATTTT.

V and J are TRBV6-6 and TRBJ2-7; a weak D match, TRBD2 (5 bases). The CDR3 spans 14 residues. CDR1 is MNHNY and CDR2 is SVGAGI in the germline V gene (reference sequence). V was trimmed by 6 bases and J by 2 bases, leaving 14 bases between them. DNA of the CDR3: TGTGCCAGCAGGGCCCGACTCGGGGCCTACGAGCAGTACTTC. Its translation is CASRARLGAYEQYF.

This chain links TRBV5-4 with TRBJ2-1; a possible D gene is TRBD2 (6 bases). This CDR3 has 16 residues. The V end lost 4 bases, the J end lost 1 base, and 15 bases lay between the germline ends. Germline values: CDR1 SGHNT, CDR2 YYREEE (reference sequence). The CDR3 loop is CASSLSGTRSYNEQFF. CDR3 nucleotides: TGTGCCAGCAGCCTATCCGGGACTCGTTCCTACAATGAGCAGTTCTTC.

The chain is built from TRBV30 and TRBJ1-1, with 7 bases lining up with TRBD1. The CDR3 runs 13 residues. The V gene end was trimmed by 4 bases and the J gene end by 3 bases; junction bases not matched to a gene: 5. Per germline, CDR1 GTSNPN and CDR2 SVGIG (reference sequence). The CDR3 spells CAWIPTGDTEAFF. The DNA for the CDR3 is TGTGCCTGGATCCCAACAGGGGACACTGAAGCTTTCTTT.

This chain links TRBV5-1 with TRBJ2-7; 9 nucleotides match TRBD1. J gave up 0 bases and V 4 bases, and 20 bases lay outside the gene matches. Germline assignment: CDR1 SGHRS and CDR2 YFSETQ. The CDR3 is made up of 20 amino acids. CDR3 sequence reads: CASSPANPTSTGQGSYEQYF. The DNA for the CDR3 is TGCGCCAGCAGCCCGGCGAACCCGACTTCCACGGGACAGGGCTCCTACGAGCAGTACTTC. Looking up the rest from reference TRBV5-1 and TRBJ2-7 gives the full variable domain: KAGVTQTPRYLIKTRGQQVTLSCSPISGHRSVSWYQQTPGQGLQFLFEYFSETQRNKGNFPGRFSGRQFSNSRSEMNVSTLELGDSALYLCASSPANPTSTGQGSYEQYFGPGTRLTVT.

This sequence joins TRBV29-1 and TRBJ1-1; 10 bases line up with TRBD1. V lost 3 bases and J lost 2; bases outside the gene matches: 3. Germline V gene sequence: CDR1 SQVTM, CDR2 ANQGSEA. The CDR3 is made up of 14 amino acids. The CDR3 DNA sequence: TGCAGCGTTGAGGGGACAGGGGTTAACACTGAAGCTTTCTTT. Translated: CSVEGTGVNTEAFF.

The gene calls are TRBV7-3 and TRBJ2-5; 9 nucleotides line up with TRBD1. The CDR3 extends over 15 amino acids. With 1 base clipped from V and 4 bases from J, the junction kept 4 bases outside the gene matches. The germline V gene encodes CDR1 SGHTA and CDR2 FQGTGA. CDR3 amino acids: CASSLMKDRGETQYF. The CDR3, as DNA: TGTGCCAGCAGCTTAATGAAGGACAGGGGAGAGACCCAGTACTTC.

This clone was found a few times. The chain employs TRBV7-3 and TRBJ1-1, with a possible D match to TRBD1 (6 bases). Trimming cost V 5 bases and J 1 base, with 8 bases left between them. CDR1 and CDR2 from the germline V gene are SGHTA and FQGTGA. This CDR3 comprises 13 residues. The CDR3 loop reads CASSVQGNTEAFF. The CDR3 bases are TGTGCCAGCAGCGTACAGGGGAACACTGAAGCTTTCTTT. Full variable domain (rest looked up from reference TRBV7-3 and TRBJ1-1): GAGVSQTPSNKVTEKGKYVELRCDPISGHTALYWYRQSLGQGPEFLIYFQGTGAADDSGLPNDRFFAVRPEGSVSTLKIQRTERGDSAVYLCASSVQGNTEAFFGQGTRLTVV.

This chain connects TRBV9 to TRBJ2-7; 7 bases match TRBD1. The CDR3 length is 12 residues. V dropped 7 bases and J dropped 3; count of bases not matched to a gene: 4. From germline, CDR1 is SGDLS and CDR2 YYNGEE. The CDR3 spells CASGRDSYEQYF. The CDR3, as DNA: TGTGCCAGCGGCCGGGACAGCTACGAGCAGTACTTC.

The V call is TRBV6-1, the J call TRBJ2-7, with D possibly TRBD1 on 5 matching bases. The CDR3 extends over 15 amino acids. Germline CDR1 MNHNS, CDR2 SASEGT. Trimming pared 4 bases from V and 2 bases from J, leaving 15 bases between. CDR3 coding DNA: TGTGCCAGCAGTGGGCCTGACAGTGCGACCTACGAGCAGTACTTC. This gives the protein CASSGPDSATYEQYF.

CDR3 protein: CASSSSSGTLNYGYTF. CDR3 nucleotide sequence: TGTGCCAGCAGTAGTAGTTCCGGGACTCTTAACTATGGCTACACCTTC. The rearrangement uses TRBV27 and TRBJ1-2; TRBD1 might be the D (5 bases). The CDR3 length is 16 residues. The V end lost 5 bases, the J end lost 1 base, and 17 bases lay between the germline ends. CDR1 is MNHEY and CDR2 is SMNVEV in the germline V gene (reference sequence).

The rearrangement joins TRBV9 to TRBJ2-7; TRBD1 matches 7 bases. The CDR3 has 15 amino acids. J was trimmed by 1 base and V by 0 bases; bases with no gene match: 4. Germline CDR1 SGDLS, CDR2 YYNGEE. The CDR3 is CASSVEAGGSYEQYF. In DNA, the CDR3 is TGTGCCAGCAGCGTAGAAGCAGGGGGTTCCTACGAGCAGTACTTC.

The rearrangement links TRBV7-2 to TRBJ1-1; D is ambiguous. Looked up from germline, CDR1 is SGHTA and CDR2 is FQGNSA. The CDR3 totals 13 residues. Trimming took off 6 bases at V and 0 bases at J, with 8 bases between the two ends. CDR3 loop: CASSHTVNTEAFF. CDR3 DNA sequence: TGTGCCAGCAGTCATACAGTGAACACTGAAGCTTTCTTT.

The chain joins TRBV5-1 to TRBJ2-5; the match to TRBD2 covers 13 bases. The CDR3 totals 16 residues. Germline loops: CDR1 SGHRS, CDR2 YFSETQ. With V trimmed by 4 bases and J by 5 bases, 8 bases remained unmatched. This chain's CDR3 is CASSVTLAGGPETQYF. The CDR3 DNA sequence: TGCGCCAGCAGCGTCACACTAGCGGGGGGGCCCGAGACCCAGTACTTC. Full variable domain (missing parts from reference TRBV5-1 and TRBJ2-5): KAGVTQTPRYLIKTRGQQVTLSCSPISGHRSVSWYQQTPGQGLQFLFEYFSETQRNKGNFPGRFSGRQFSNSRSEMNVSTLELGDSALYLCASSVTLAGGPETQYFGPGTRLLVL.

The rearrangement joins TRBV11-3 to TRBJ2-2; maybe TRBD1 (6 bases). Per germline, CDR1 SGHNT and CDR2 YENEEA. V shed 4 bases and J shed 2 bases, with 14 bases lying between them. This CDR3 is built from 16 residues. The CDR3 sequence: CASSSSGHINTGELFF. CDR3 DNA sequence: TGTGCCAGCAGCTCCTCGGGACACATAAACACCGGGGAGCTGTTTTTT.

The chain couples TRBV6-5 to TRBJ1-1; TRBD1 is a possible D gene (6 bases). CDR1 is MNHEY, CDR2 SVGAGI, per germline. V was shortened by 4 bases and J by 7 bases, with 13 bases between the two germline ends. There are 13 residues in the CDR3. The CDR3 protein is CASSSRGGVEAFF. The DNA for the CDR3 is TGTGCCAGCAGTTCGAGGGGGGGAGTTGAAGCTTTCTTT.

Turning to this clone: The sample contains more than one DNA sequence encoding this CDR3. The J gene is TRBJ2-7, the V gene TRBV9; D not certain. The V gene lost 0 bases and the J gene lost 4 bases, with 8 bases spanning the gap. CDR1 is SGDLS and CDR2 is YYNGEE in the germline V gene. This CDR3 contains 13 residues. The CDR3 loop reads CASSVGGSYEQYF. The CDR3 DNA follows: TGTGCCAGCAGCGTAGGAGGCAGTTACGAGCAGTACTTC.

A few counts support this clone. This chain joins TRBV7-2 and TRBJ1-2; no clear D. Germline assignment: CDR1 SGHTA and CDR2 FQGNSA. This CDR3 is 15 amino acids long. The V end was cut by 1 base, the J end by 0 bases, with 9 bases between. This chain's CDR3 is CASSLGGASNYGYTF. In DNA, the CDR3 is TGTGCCAGCAGCTTAGGGGGAGCATCTAACTATGGCTACACCTTC.